One sample yielded the 32 T cell receptor beta chains listed below, sequenced in a study of blood T cell repertoires in COVID-19. The protocol was immunoSEQ multiplex PCR, while the TCRdb copy is restricted to in-frame clones and leaves out a portion. This sample has 230,000 or so clones, with around 83% found just once. The source material was peripheral blood. The receptors were sampled from a man aged 35-49 years who had recovered from COVID-19.

This rearrangement joins TRBV7-2 to TRBJ2-7; 7 bases match TRBD2. The germline V gene has CDR1 SGHTA and CDR2 FQGNSA. V shed 5 bases, J shed 6 bases, and the junction held 13 bases outside the gene matches. This CDR3 has 15 residues. The CDR3 is CASSPVGEGLGEQYF. In nucleotides, the CDR3 is TGTGCCAGCAGCCCGGTAGGGGAAGGACTAGGCGAGCAGTACTTC.

About this clone itself: A junction boundary mismatches the germline segment, possibly from a read error. The V gene is TRBV6-2 or TRBV6-3, the J gene TRBJ2-7, with TRBD2 matching over 11 bases. The length of the CDR3 is 15 residues. Germline CDR1 MNHEY, CDR2 SVGEGT. CDR3 region: CASSSSGTSGLRRDF. CDR3 nucleotide sequence: TGTGCCAGCAGTTCTTCCGGGACTAGCGGACTACGTAGGGACTTC.

The J gene is TRBJ2-1, the V gene TRBV6-5; D perhaps matches TRBD1 (5 bases). The germline V and J ends were trimmed by 1 base and 11 bases, with 15 bases remaining between them. The germline CDR1 and CDR2 sequences are MNHEY and SVGAGI. This CDR3 is built from 14 residues. CDR3 DNA: TGTGCCAGCAGTTACTATTTGGCAAAGGACAAGCAGTTCTTC. As protein: CASSYYLAKDKQFF.

CDR3 nucleotides: TGTGCCAGCAGTGACCGACAGGGGCCGAGGGAAATCAATGAGCAGTTCTTC. It yields the protein CASSDRQGPREINEQFF. The chain couples TRBV25-1 to TRBJ2-1; TRBD1 matches at 8 bases. Germline values: CDR1 MGHDK, CDR2 SYGVNS. The ends lost 3 bases at V and 6 bases at J; junction bases unmatched: 13. This CDR3 spans 17 amino acids.

This clone appeared a few times. J is TRBJ1-1 and V is TRBV7-2; 7 bases match TRBD1. Germline values: CDR1 SGHTA, CDR2 FQGNSA. J lost 5 bases, V lost 1 base, and 4 bases had no gene match. This CDR3 has 14 amino acids. The CDR3 here is CASSLETGWTEAFF. For the CDR3, the DNA is TGTGCCAGCAGCTTAGAGACAGGGTGGACTGAAGCTTTCTTT.

This clone was found a few times. The chain combines TRBV6-5 with TRBJ1-2, with TRBD1 matching over 7 bases. Germline V CDR1 and CDR2: MNHEY, SVGAGI. This CDR3 has 12 amino acids. Trimming at V came to 6 bases and at J to 6 bases, leaving 4 bases not matched to a gene. CDR3 protein: CASRRTGDGYTF. CDR3 DNA: TGTGCCAGCAGGCGGACAGGAGATGGCTACACCTTC.

This chain links TRBV5-6 with TRBJ2-7; tentatively, D is TRBD1 (6 bases). The CDR3 totals 14 residues. V lost 6 bases to trimming and J lost 5 bases, with 18 bases between them. Germline CDR1 SGHDT, CDR2 YYEEEE. The CDR3 DNA reads as TGTGCCAGCACCTCCGTGGGGGCTCTGGACGAGCAGTACTTC. It encodes CASTSVGALDEQYF.

J is TRBJ2-7 and V is TRBV6-6; tentative D call: TRBD2 (6 bases). Looked up from germline, CDR1 is MNHNY and CDR2 is SVGAGI (reference sequence). The CDR3 length is 13 residues. Trimming removed 6 bases from V and 5 bases from J, with 14 bases in between. The CDR3 here is CASSSGTPNEQYF. CDR3 in DNA: TGTGCCAGCAGCTCCGGGACTCCGAACGAGCAGTACTTC.

This clone has more than one count but fewer than ten. The V gene is TRBV6-1, the J gene TRBJ1-2; D might be TRBD1 (5 bases). The germline CDR1 and CDR2 sequences are MNHNS and SASEGT. V was trimmed by 1 base and J by 2 bases, leaving 8 bases between them. This CDR3 has 14 amino acids. CDR3 loop: CASSEGAGNYGYTF. CDR3 nucleotide sequence: TGTGCCAGCAGTGAAGGGGCAGGGAACTATGGCTACACCTTC.

This clone was seen just once. The CDR3, as DNA: TGTGCCAGCTCACCACGACAGAGAAATGAAAAACTGTTTTTT. Its protein product is CASSPRQRNEKLFF. The rearrangement joins TRBV18 to TRBJ1-4; a weak D match, TRBD1 (5 bases). The V end lost 1 base, the J end lost 5 bases, and 8 bases lay between the germline ends. This CDR3 has 14 residues. Germline CDR1 and CDR2: KGHSH and LQKENI.

In its sample, this clone was seen a few times. This chain links TRBV7-9 with TRBJ2-3, with TRBD2 as a possible D gene (8 bases). In germline, CDR1 is SEHNR, CDR2 FQNEAQ (reference sequence). This CDR3 is built from 15 residues. V lost 7 bases and J 4 bases, leaving 18 bases between the germline ends. The DNA of the CDR3 is TGTGCCAGCACCAACTTCGGGAGGGGGCCAGATACGCAGTATTTT. Translating it yields CASTNFGRGPDTQYF.

The chain has TRBV2 and TRBJ2-1; 9 bases line up with TRBD2. Trimming cost V 5 bases and J 4 bases; bases outside gene matches: 6. The CDR3 spans 15 residues. CDR1 and CDR2 from the germline V gene are SNHLY and FYNNEI. This CDR3 reads CASSPGLAQYNEQFF. The DNA for the CDR3 is TGTGCCAGCAGTCCCGGACTAGCGCAGTACAATGAGCAGTTCTTC.

This clone was recorded a few times. The genes are TRBV11-3 and TRBJ2-1; the match to TRBD1 covers 7 bases. V lost 4 bases and J lost 8; bases outside the gene matches: 5. Germline assignment: CDR1 SGHNT and CDR2 YENEEA. This CDR3 has 13 residues. In DNA form, the CDR3 reads TGTGCCAGCAGCTCCTACAGGGGCCATGAGCAGTTCTTC. This translates into CASSSYRGHEQFF.

The V and J genes are TRBV6-6 and TRBJ2-3; tentative D call: TRBD1 (6 bases). This CDR3 region has 13 residues. V lost 6 bases and J 2 bases, leaving 9 bases between the germline ends. Germline CDR1 and CDR2: MNHNY and SVGAGI (reference sequence). The CDR3 loop reads CASSRDNTDTQYF. CDR3 nucleotides: TGTGCCAGCAGCCGGGACAACACAGATACGCAGTATTTT.

This clone is a singleton in its sample. The chain has TRBV21-1 and TRBJ1-6. TRBV21-1 is classified as a pseudogene. The CDR3 has 16 amino acids. The CDR3 region has the DNA TGTGCCAGCAGCACCCGGAGGAGCTCCTATAATTCACCCCTCCACTTT. This codes for CASSTRRSSYNSPLHF.

The V gene is TRBV2, the J gene TRBJ2-5; 10 bases align to TRBD2. CDR3 length: 14 residues. V trimming: 5 bases; J trimming: 5 bases; junction bases outside the gene matches: 5. The germline CDR1 and CDR2 sequences are SNHLY and FYNNEI. In nucleotides, the CDR3 is TGTGCCAGCAGTCCTGGGACTAGCGCGGAGACCCAGTACTTC. It translates to CASSPGTSAETQYF.

This clone has more than one count but fewer than ten. The chain links TRBV30 to TRBJ2-7; D ambiguous. V lost 3 bases and J 5 bases, leaving 8 bases between the germline ends. The germline CDR1 and CDR2 sequences are GTSNPN and SVGIG (reference sequence). CDR3 length: 11 amino acids. The CDR3 bases are TGTGCCTGGAGCCCCTCTGACGAGCAGTACTTC. Translated: CAWSPSDEQYF.

This chain links TRBV2 with TRBJ1-6; D perhaps matches TRBD1 (6 bases). V lost 8 bases and J lost 8, with 13 bases in between. Germline V lookup: CDR1 SNHLY, CDR2 FYNNEI. CDR3 length: 13 residues. The CDR3 loop reads CASWTVSDSPLHF. The CDR3 DNA is TGTGCCAGCTGGACAGTTTCGGATTCACCCCTCCACTTT.

This rearrangement joins TRBV7-2 to TRBJ2-5, with D unresolved. V lost 2 bases to trimming and J lost 11 bases, with 9 bases between them. The germline CDR1 and CDR2 sequences are SGHTA and FQGNSA. This CDR3 has 11 residues. CDR3 sequence: CASSLQDGQYF. Here the CDR3 DNA reads TGTGCCAGCAGCTTACAGGATGGACAGTACTTC.

The chain couples TRBV6-5 to TRBJ2-2; the match to TRBD2 covers 13 bases. CDR1 is MNHEY and CDR2 is SVGAGI in the germline V gene. V lost 2 bases, J lost 6 bases, and 3 bases stayed unmatched. The CDR3 extends over 16 amino acids. The CDR3 reads CASSYLLAGGAGELFF. CDR3 nucleotides: TGTGCCAGCAGTTACCTACTAGCGGGAGGGGCCGGGGAGCTGTTTTTT.

The V gene is TRBV10-3, the J gene TRBJ1-4; D is unresolved. The germline V and J ends were trimmed by 2 bases and 0 bases, with 10 bases remaining between them. This CDR3 comprises 16 residues. Germline CDR1 reads ENHRY; CDR2 reads SYGVKD. The CDR3: CAISENLDSTNEKLFF. The CDR3 DNA reads as TGTGCCATCAGTGAGAATTTAGATTCAACTAATGAAAAACTGTTTTTT.

The gene calls are TRBV29-1 and TRBJ2-1; no definite D call. CDR1 is SQVTM, CDR2 ANQGSEA, per germline. The CDR3 has 13 residues. The V end lost 1 base, the J end lost 6 bases, and 10 bases lay between the germline ends. The CDR3 sequence: CSVEAHSTNEQFF. In DNA, the CDR3 is TGCAGCGTTGAAGCCCACAGCACCAATGAGCAGTTCTTC.

This chain connects TRBV19 to TRBJ2-2, with 8 nucleotides matching TRBD2. The CDR3 spans 18 residues. CDR1 and CDR2 (germline): LNHDA, SQIVND (reference sequence). Unmatched junction bases numbered 8, after V lost 1 base and J lost 1 base. In DNA, the CDR3 is TGTGCCAGTAGTATAGCTGGAGCGGGGGCCCAGAACACCGGGGAGCTGTTTTTT. Encoded protein: CASSIAGAGAQNTGELFF. Drawing the rest from reference TRBV19 and TRBJ2-2, the complete variable domain is DGGITQSPKYLFRKEGQNVTLSCEQNLNHDAMYWYRQDPGQGLRLIYYSQIVNDFQKGDIAEGYSVSREKKESFPLTVTSAQKNPTAFYLCASSIAGAGAQNTGELFFGEGSRLTVL.

The V call is TRBV9, the J call TRBJ2-1, with D hard to call. This CDR3 is 13 amino acids long. Germline CDR1 is SGDLS and CDR2 is YYNGEE. Trimming removed 0 bases at V and 7 bases at J, with 8 bases between. The CDR3 reads CASSVGLFNEQFF. In DNA, the CDR3 is TGTGCCAGCAGCGTAGGTCTATTTAATGAGCAGTTCTTC.

V gene TRBV20-1 combines with J gene TRBJ2-7; TRBD2 might be the D (5 bases). The CDR3 has 11 residues. Germline V gene lookup returns CDR1 DFQATT and CDR2 SNEGSKA (reference sequence). V was cut by 6 bases and J by 5 bases, with 11 bases left in between. The chain's CDR3 is CSARTQHEQYF. The CDR3, as DNA: TGCAGTGCGCGGACTCAACACGAGCAGTACTTC.

This rearrangement joins TRBV5-1 to TRBJ2-1; 10 nucleotides match TRBD2. The CDR3 has 15 residues. CDR1 is SGHRS and CDR2 is YFSETQ in the germline V gene. V lost 2 bases and J lost 7; bases outside the gene matches: 6. This CDR3 reads CASSFTSGTRNEQFF. The CDR3 nucleotides read TGCGCCAGCAGCTTTACTAGCGGGACTAGGAATGAGCAGTTCTTC.

The J gene is TRBJ1-2, the V gene TRBV7-2; D uncertain. The length of the CDR3 is 15 residues. V lost 1 base to trimming and J lost 0 bases, with 9 bases between them. CDR1 is SGHTA, CDR2 FQGNSA, per germline. CDR3 sequence: CASSLDRGANYGYTF. CDR3 sequence (DNA): TGTGCCAGCAGCTTAGACCGGGGAGCTAACTATGGCTACACCTTC.

V gene TRBV5-6 combines with J gene TRBJ2-5; 10 bases fit TRBD2. The CDR3 loop spans 14 amino acids. CDR1 is SGHDT and CDR2 is YYEEEE in the germline V gene. V was clipped by 0 bases and J by 4 bases; unmatched bases: 0. The DNA for the CDR3 is TGTGCCAGCAGCTTGGGACTAGCGGGAGAGACCCAGTACTTC. Translated, it gives CASSLGLAGETQYF.

V and J are TRBV2 and TRBJ2-1; 10 nucleotides line up with TRBD2. From germline, CDR1 is SNHLY and CDR2 FYNNEI. The CDR3 covers 14 residues. The ends lost 5 bases at V and 2 bases at J; junction bases unmatched: 0. The CDR3 loop reads CASSSGGAYNEQFF. CDR3 nucleotides: TGTGCCAGCAGTAGCGGGGGGGCCTACAATGAGCAGTTCTTC.

This chain joins TRBV3-1 (or the pseudogene TRBV3-2) and TRBJ2-7; possible D gene TRBD2, 6 bases. CDR1 is LGHDT and CDR2 is YNNKEL in the germline V gene (reference sequence). V was clipped by 5 bases and J by 9 bases, with 14 bases between them. CDR3 size: 12 residues. CDR3 nucleotides: TGTGCCAGCAGCTGGGGGGATCGTGGGCAGTACTTC. Translating gives CASSWGDRGQYF.

The rearrangement links TRBV27 to TRBJ1-2; TRBD1 matches at 8 bases. Germline V lookup: CDR1 MNHEY, CDR2 SMNVEV (reference sequence). This CDR3 is 13 amino acids long. The V and J ends lost 3 bases and 10 bases, in that order; junction bases with no gene match: 7. The CDR3 DNA reads as TGTGCCAGCAGTTTGCGGACAGGGCTTGTCTACACCTTC. Translation gives CASSLRTGLVYTF.

The chain carries TRBV19 and TRBJ2-1; TRBD2 agrees at 11 bases. CDR3 length: 19 amino acids. The germline CDR1 and CDR2 sequences are LNHDA and SQIVND (reference sequence). V was clipped by 1 base and J by 2 bases; unmatched bases: 10. The chain's CDR3 is CASSIGTSGSTGTYNEQFF. CDR3 bases: TGTGCCAGTAGTATAGGAACTAGCGGGAGTACTGGGACCTACAATGAGCAGTTCTTC.